The 26 T cell receptor beta chains given below trace back to one sample, sequenced in a study of cytomegalovirus exposure and HLA in healthy donors. Researchers ran the PCR with 60 Vbeta and 13 Jbeta primers. Profiled with immunoSEQ multiplex PCR; TCRdb holds only in-frame clones, not every one. The data show over 120,000 clones, around 80% seen once. Sequenced: PBMCs. These receptors came from a woman in her 30s in good health and CMV-seronegative.

This chain joins TRBV9 and TRBJ2-3, with 8 bases fitting TRBD2. With V trimmed by 3 bases and J by 2 bases, 5 bases remained unmatched. The CDR3 is 15 amino acids. Germline V lookup: CDR1 SGDLS, CDR2 YYNGEE. CDR3 residues: CASSGAGVNTDTQYF. DNA for the CDR3: TGTGCCAGCAGCGGAGCGGGAGTGAACACAGATACGCAGTATTTT.

The count of this clone is one. J is TRBJ1-1 and V is TRBV25-1; D gene uncertain. Trimming took off 1 base at V and 1 base at J, with 7 bases between the two ends. This CDR3 region has 14 residues. Germline CDR1 MGHDK, CDR2 SYGVNS. The CDR3 reads CASSEWSGNTEAFF. The CDR3, as DNA: TGTGCCAGCAGTGAATGGAGTGGGAACACTGAAGCTTTCTTT.

The DNA for the CDR3 is TGTGCCAGCAGCAACGAGGGGACTGGTCGGACCCAGTTCTTC. The encoded protein is CASSNEGTGRTQFF. This chain links TRBV14 with TRBJ2-1; tentatively, D is TRBD2 (6 bases). This CDR3 spans 14 amino acids. V gave up 5 bases and J gave up 13 bases, with 21 bases separating them. From germline, CDR1 is SGHDN and CDR2 FVKESK.

The chain uses TRBV6-5 and TRBJ2-1, with D uncertain. CDR3 length: 15 amino acids. Germline CDR1 and CDR2: MNHEY and SVGAGI. Between the trimmed V and J ends, which lost 0 bases and 4 bases, there was a span of 10 bases. The CDR3 DNA reads as TGTGCCAGCAGTTACTCGGGCAGAATTTACAATGAGCAGTTCTTC. Its translation: CASSYSGRIYNEQFF.

This rearrangement joins TRBV30 to TRBJ1-2, with D tentatively TRBD1 (5 bases). Trimming took 1 base from V and 7 from J, leaving 13 bases between them. The CDR3 spans 13 residues. Germline V CDR1 and CDR2: GTSNPN, SVGIG (reference sequence). DNA for the CDR3: TGTGCCTGGAGTGGGGAGGGGACGACTGGCTACACCTTC. Translated: CAWSGEGTTGYTF.

The chain is built from TRBV7-3 and TRBJ2-2, with 10 bases fitting TRBD2. V was clipped by 2 bases and J by 7 bases; unmatched bases: 4. CDR1 and CDR2 (germline): SGHTA, FQGTGA. The CDR3 totals 15 residues. The CDR3 sequence: CASSLLAGDFGELFF. The CDR3, as DNA: TGTGCCAGCAGCTTACTAGCGGGAGATTTCGGGGAGCTGTTTTTT.

The J gene is TRBJ1-5, the V gene TRBV5-1; the D is unclear. V gave up 0 bases and J gave up 5 bases, with 6 bases separating them. Per germline, CDR1 SGHRS and CDR2 YFSETQ. The CDR3 covers 13 residues. This chain's CDR3 is CASSLAVDQPQHF. The CDR3 DNA reads as TGCGCCAGCAGCTTGGCGGTGGATCAGCCCCAGCATTTT.

The CDR3 DNA is TGTGCCAGACAGCGGGAAACACCCTACGAGCAGTACTTC. It specifies CARQRETPYEQYF. The chain uses TRBV19 and TRBJ2-7; 7 bases map to TRBD2. The V segment lost 9 bases and the J segment 2 bases; nucleotides outside the gene matches: 7. The CDR3 sequence is 13 residues long. The germline gives CDR1 LNHDA, CDR2 SQIVND (reference sequence). Filled out from reference TRBV19 and TRBJ2-7, the complete variable domain reads DGGITQSPKYLFRKEGQNVTLSCEQNLNHDAMYWYRQDPGQGLRLIYYSQIVNDFQKGDIAEGYSVSREKKESFPLTVTSAQKNPTAFYLCARQRETPYEQYFGPGTRLTVT.

The genes are TRBV19 and TRBJ1-2, with a weak D call TRBD1 (5 bases). CDR1 LNHDA and CDR2 SQIVND come from the germline V gene (reference sequence). The CDR3 is made up of 15 amino acids. The V and J ends lost 1 base and 4 bases respectively, with 13 bases between them. As DNA, the CDR3 is TGTGCCAGTAGTATAGGAACTCAGGGTACCTATGGCTACACCTTC. Translation: CASSIGTQGTYGYTF.

The chain couples TRBV6-6 to TRBJ2-2; 7 bases are a match to TRBD2. The CDR3 contains 14 residues. Germline V gives CDR1 MNHNY, CDR2 SVGAGI (reference sequence). J lost 6 bases, V lost 5 bases, and 6 bases had no gene match. CDR3 loop: CASSRGLVAGELFF. CDR3 coding DNA: TGTGCCAGCAGTCGCGGACTAGTCGCCGGGGAGCTGTTTTTT.

With respect to this clone: The same CDR3 is also encoded by other DNA sequences in this sample. The chain recombines TRBV7-9 with TRBJ1-4; 7 positions agree with TRBD1. CDR1 is SEHNR and CDR2 is FQNEAQ in the germline V gene (reference sequence). The V and J ends lost 4 bases and 4 bases, in that order; junction bases with no gene match: 3. CDR3 length: 14 residues. The CDR3 sequence is CASSWTGSNEKLFF. The CDR3 DNA reads as TGTGCCAGCAGCTGGACAGGAAGTAATGAAAAACTGTTTTTT.

The chain employs TRBV30 and TRBJ1-6, with D perhaps matching TRBD1 (5 bases). The V gene lost 4 bases and the J gene lost 7 bases, with 11 bases spanning the gap. Per germline, CDR1 GTSNPN and CDR2 SVGIG (reference sequence). The CDR3 has 13 residues. CDR3 coding DNA: TGTGCCTGGAAGGCAGGGCCGAATTCACCCCTCCACTTT. Translating it yields CAWKAGPNSPLHF.

This clone was recorded a few times. This chain links TRBV5-1 with TRBJ1-1, with a tentative D call TRBD1 (6 bases). This CDR3 has 13 residues. Germline CDR1 SGHRS, CDR2 YFSETQ. V was cut by 3 bases and J by 5 bases, with 11 bases left in between. Written as DNA, the CDR3 is TGCGCCAGCAGCTACCAGACAGGTACTGAAGCTTTCTTT. Its translation: CASSYQTGTEAFF.

This chain connects TRBV18 to TRBJ2-5; perhaps TRBD2 as D (5 bases). The CDR3 length is 17 residues. The germline V gene encodes CDR1 KGHSH and CDR2 LQKENI. Trimming took off 1 base at V and 2 bases at J, with 17 bases between the two ends. CDR3 in amino acids: CASSPRRPTAGQETQYF. CDR3 in DNA: TGTGCCAGCTCACCACGGAGGCCCACGGCAGGACAAGAGACCCAGTACTTC.

The chain couples TRBV5-4 to TRBJ1-6, with 9 positions matching TRBD1. With 5 bases clipped from V and 0 bases from J, the junction kept 9 bases outside the gene matches. This CDR3 comprises 18 residues. The V gene's germline CDR1 is SGHNT and CDR2 YYREEE (reference sequence). The CDR3 sequence: CASSTNGQGSSYNSPLHF. DNA of the CDR3: TGTGCCAGCAGTACAAACGGACAGGGGAGCTCCTATAATTCACCCCTCCACTTT.

This clone occurred a few times. The chain links TRBV21-1 to TRBJ2-7; the D segment call TRBD2 is taken from the table without a DNA check. TRBV21-1 is a recognized pseudogene. The CDR3 covers 18 residues. This CDR3 reads CASSYGLAGDRRPYEQYF. The CDR3 DNA follows: TGTGCCAGCAGCTATGGACTAGCGGGAGACCGCCGCCCCTACGAGCAGTACTTC.

J is TRBJ2-7 and V is TRBV2; TRBD1 is a possible D gene (6 bases). Looked up from germline, CDR1 is SNHLY and CDR2 is FYNNEI. This CDR3 has 14 residues. Trimming took 8 bases from V and 3 from J, leaving 17 bases between them. The CDR3 nucleotides are TGTGCCAGCCATTACCGGGACAACGTCTACGAGCAGTACTTC. Translating gives CASHYRDNVYEQYF.

The CDR3 coding sequence is TGTGCTAGTGGTTCCGTCGCCGGGGAGCTGTTTTTT. This gives the protein CASGSVAGELFF. This rearrangement joins TRBV12-5 to TRBJ2-2, with D unresolved. Germline V lookup: CDR1 LGHNT, CDR2 FRNRAP. The CDR3 is 12 amino acids. Trimming shortened V by 4 bases and J by 6 bases, and 6 bases separated the two germline ends.

The rearrangement uses TRBV27 and TRBJ2-2; D unresolved. Germline V gives CDR1 MNHEY, CDR2 SMNVEV (reference sequence). The CDR3 contains 13 residues. The V end was cut by 7 bases, the J end by 6 bases, with 12 bases between. The chain's CDR3 is CASNTGGAGELFF. Written as DNA, the CDR3 is TGTGCCAGCAACACGGGTGGAGCCGGGGAGCTGTTTTTT.

V usage is TRBV7-9 and J usage is TRBJ2-3; D may be TRBD1 (5 bases). The V gene lost 5 bases and the J gene lost 0 bases, with 9 bases spanning the gap. The CDR3 extends over 14 amino acids. Germline lookup yields CDR1 SEHNR and CDR2 FQNEAQ (reference sequence). The CDR3 region has the DNA TGTGCCAGCAGCGGGGCAGCTAGCACAGATACGCAGTATTTT. Encoded protein: CASSGAASTDTQYF.

The DNA of the CDR3 is TGTGCCAGCAGCACCTACGGGGGGCGGGCAGATACGCAGTATTTT. Protein product: CASSTYGGRADTQYF. This chain uses TRBV7-3 with TRBJ2-3, with D possibly matching TRBD2 (7 bases). Trimming cost V 5 bases and J 4 bases, with 16 bases left between them. CDR3 length: 15 amino acids. CDR1 and CDR2 (germline): SGHTA, FQGTGA.

The rearrangement joins TRBV5-4 to TRBJ1-1; no firm D call. V lost 4 bases and J lost 1, with 5 bases in between. Germline CDR1 is SGHNT and CDR2 is YYREEE (reference sequence). The CDR3 sequence is 12 residues long. CDR3 in amino acids: CASSAGNTEAFF. CDR3 nucleotides: TGTGCCAGCAGCGCAGGGAACACTGAAGCTTTCTTT.

Only a few counts were recorded for this clone. CDR3 in DNA: TGTGCCAGCAGTGAAGCAGGGACAGGGGGCCCGAATGAAAAACTGTTTTTT. Its protein is CASSEAGTGGPNEKLFF. This rearrangement joins TRBV6-1 to TRBJ1-4, with TRBD1 matching over 12 bases. From germline, CDR1 is MNHNS and CDR2 SASEGT. The CDR3 has 17 residues. V shed 0 bases, J shed 5 bases, and the junction held 4 bases outside the gene matches.

This rearrangement joins TRBV27 to TRBJ2-7; D might be TRBD2 (5 bases). In germline, CDR1 is MNHEY, CDR2 SMNVEV (reference sequence). V lost 5 bases and J lost 9, with 17 bases in between. CDR3 length: 13 residues. For the CDR3, the DNA is TGTGCCAGCAGTACGACGGGGTCTGAGGGGCAGTACTTC. It yields the protein CASSTTGSEGQYF.

This chain links TRBV27 with TRBJ2-1, with 12 bases identical to TRBD2. V shed 3 bases, J shed 3 bases, and the junction held 3 bases outside the gene matches. Germline CDR1 and CDR2: MNHEY and SMNVEV (reference sequence). This CDR3 has 16 residues. This chain's CDR3 is CASSFSSGRVYNEQFF. The CDR3 bases are TGTGCCAGCAGTTTTTCTAGCGGGAGGGTCTACAATGAGCAGTTCTTC.

This chain links TRBV6-5 with TRBJ1-2; perhaps TRBD1 as D (5 bases). Germline CDR1 and CDR2: MNHEY and SVGAGI. Trimming took off 1 base at V and 2 bases at J, with 11 bases between the two ends. This CDR3 is 15 amino acids long. CDR3 sequence reads: CASSYWQGKNYGYTF. CDR3 nucleotides: TGTGCCAGCAGTTACTGGCAGGGAAAAAACTATGGCTACACCTTC.